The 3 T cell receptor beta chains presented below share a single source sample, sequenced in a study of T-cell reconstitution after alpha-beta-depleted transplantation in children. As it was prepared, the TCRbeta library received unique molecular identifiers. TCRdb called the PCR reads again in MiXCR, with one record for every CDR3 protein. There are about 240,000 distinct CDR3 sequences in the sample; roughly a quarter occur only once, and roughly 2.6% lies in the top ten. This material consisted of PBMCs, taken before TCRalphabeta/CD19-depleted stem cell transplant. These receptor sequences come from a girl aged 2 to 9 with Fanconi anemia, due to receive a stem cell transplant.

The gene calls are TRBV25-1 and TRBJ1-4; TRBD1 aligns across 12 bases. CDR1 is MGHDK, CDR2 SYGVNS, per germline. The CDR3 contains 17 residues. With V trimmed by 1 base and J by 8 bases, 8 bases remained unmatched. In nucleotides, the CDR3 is TGTGCCAGCAGTGAATGGGGACAGGGGGCGCCGGGGGAAAAACTGTTTTTT. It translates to CASSEWGQGAPGEKLFF. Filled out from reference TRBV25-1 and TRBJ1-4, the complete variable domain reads EADIYQTPRYLVIGTGKKITLECSQTMGHDKMYWYQQDPGMELHLIHYSYGVNSTEKGDLSSESTVSRIRTEHFPLTLESARPSHTSQYLCASSEWGQGAPGEKLFFGSGTQLSVL.

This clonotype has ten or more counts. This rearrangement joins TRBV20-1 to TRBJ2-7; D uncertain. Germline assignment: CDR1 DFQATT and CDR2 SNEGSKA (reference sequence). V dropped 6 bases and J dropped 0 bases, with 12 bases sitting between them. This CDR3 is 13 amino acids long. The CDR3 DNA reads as TGCAGTGCCCGCAGGCGAAGCTCCTACGAGCAGTACTTC. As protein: CSARRRSSYEQYF.

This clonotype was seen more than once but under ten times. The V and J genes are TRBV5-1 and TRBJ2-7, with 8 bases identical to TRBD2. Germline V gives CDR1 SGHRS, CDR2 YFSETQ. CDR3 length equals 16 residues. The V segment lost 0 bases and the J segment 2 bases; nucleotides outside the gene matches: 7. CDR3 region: CASSLEGSGNPYEQYF. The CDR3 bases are TGCGCCAGCAGCTTGGAGGGTAGCGGGAACCCCTACGAGCAGTACTTC.